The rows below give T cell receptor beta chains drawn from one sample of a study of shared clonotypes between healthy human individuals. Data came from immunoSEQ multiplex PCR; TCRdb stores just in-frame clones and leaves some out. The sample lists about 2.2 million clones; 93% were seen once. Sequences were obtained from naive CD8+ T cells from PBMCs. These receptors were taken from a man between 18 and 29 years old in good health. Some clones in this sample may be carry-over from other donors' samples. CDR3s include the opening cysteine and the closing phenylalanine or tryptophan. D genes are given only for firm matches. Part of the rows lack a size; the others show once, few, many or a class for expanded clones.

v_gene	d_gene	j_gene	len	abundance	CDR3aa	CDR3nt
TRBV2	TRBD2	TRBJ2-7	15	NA	CASRHGLAGTYEQYF	TGTGCCAGCAGACACGGACTAGCGGGAACCTACGAGCAGTACTTC
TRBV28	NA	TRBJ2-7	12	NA	CASRQGVYEQYF	TGTGCCAGCCGCCAAGGGGTCTACGAGCAGTACTTC
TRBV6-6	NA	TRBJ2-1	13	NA	CASTPRDLHEQFF	TGTGCCAGCACCCCTCGGGACTTACATGAGCAGTTCTTC
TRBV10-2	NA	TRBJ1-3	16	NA	CASSELQGLAGNTIYF	TGCGCCAGCAGTGAGCTCCAGGGGTTGGCTGGAAACACCATATATTTT
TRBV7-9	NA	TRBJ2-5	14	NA	CASSLAGYQETQYF	TGTGCCAGCAGCTTGGCGGGGTACCAAGAGACCCAGTACTTC
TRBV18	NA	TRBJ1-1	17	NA	CASSPPFLQGKNTEAFF	TGTGCCAGCTCACCACCGTTTTTGCAGGGGAAGAACACTGAAGCTTTCTTT
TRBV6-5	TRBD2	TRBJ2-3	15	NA	CASSLLAESTDTQYF	TGTGCCAGCAGCCTGCTAGCGGAGAGCACAGATACGCAGTATTTT
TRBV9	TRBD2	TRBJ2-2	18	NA	CASSVDTSGRAGTGELFF	TGTGCCAGCAGCGTAGACACTAGCGGGAGGGCAGGCACCGGGGAGCTGTTTTTT
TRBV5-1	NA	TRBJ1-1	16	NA	CASSPRGADRNTEAFF	TGCGCCAGCAGCCCTAGGGGGGCGGACAGGAACACTGAAGCTTTCTTT
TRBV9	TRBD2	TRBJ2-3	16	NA	CASSVDFTSVTDTQYF	TGTGCCAGCAGCGTAGATTTTACTAGCGTTACCGATACGCAGTATTTT
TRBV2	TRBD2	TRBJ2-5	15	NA	CASSRGGGSQETQYF	TGTGCCAGCAGTCGTGGGGGGGGGAGCCAAGAGACCCAGTACTTC
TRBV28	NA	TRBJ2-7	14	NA	CASSFVDIAYEQYF	TGTGCCAGCAGTTTTGTGGACATCGCCTACGAGCAGTACTTC
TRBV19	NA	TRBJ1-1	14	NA	CASSIAWTDTEAFF	TGTGCCAGTAGTATAGCTTGGACTGACACTGAAGCTTTCTTT
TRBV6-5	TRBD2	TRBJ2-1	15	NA	CASKTFREGGNEQFF	TGTGCCAGCAAGACCTTCCGGGAGGGGGGCAATGAGCAGTTCTTC
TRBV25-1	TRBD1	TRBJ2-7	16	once	CASVLSLGQSSYEQYF	TGTGCCAGCGTCCTGAGTTTGGGACAGAGCTCCTACGAGCAGTACTTC
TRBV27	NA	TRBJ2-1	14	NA	CASSRPRANNEQFF	TGTGCCAGCAGTCGCCCCCGGGCCAACAATGAGCAGTTCTTC
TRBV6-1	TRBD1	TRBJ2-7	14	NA	CASSVRDRAYEQYF	TGTGCCAGCAGCGTACGGGACAGGGCTTACGAGCAGTACTTC
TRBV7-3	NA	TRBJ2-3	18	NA	CASSLTPPHSPPGDTQYF	TGTGCCAGCAGCTTAACGCCCCCTCACTCCCCCCCGGGGGATACGCAGTATTTT
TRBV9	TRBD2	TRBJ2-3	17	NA	CASSVTPSSGSTDTQYF	TGTGCCAGCAGCGTTACGCCATCTAGCGGGAGTACAGATACGCAGTATTTT
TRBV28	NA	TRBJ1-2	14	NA	CASRPIMEDYGYTF	TGTGCCAGCAGGCCCATAATGGAGGACTATGGCTACACCTTC
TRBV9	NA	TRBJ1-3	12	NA	CASSGSGNTIYF	TGTGCCAGCAGCGGTTCAGGTAACACCATATATTTT
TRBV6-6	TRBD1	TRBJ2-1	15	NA	CASSPWGTDDNEQFF	TGTGCCAGCAGTCCATGGGGGACAGACGACAATGAGCAGTTCTTC